These 11 T cell receptor beta chains came from one sample sequenced in a study of breast tumors, draining lymph nodes, adjacent tissues. Breast cancer patients provided tissue from their axillary draining lymph nodes. TCRdb redid the calling of the multiplex PCR reads with MiXCR, one entry per CDR3 protein. The sample carries some 140,000 distinct CDR3 sequences, around 24% recorded once. The sample consisted of axillary lymph node tissue. The source of these receptors is a female donor with breast cancer. Some clones in this sample may be carry-over from other donors' samples.

For this clonotype: A clone one base away is much larger, so this may be a read error. The chain combines TRBV14 with TRBJ2-5; D is unclear. Trimming took off 4 bases at V and 9 bases at J, with 9 bases between the two ends. The CDR3 sequence is 11 residues long. Germline CDR1 is SGHDN and CDR2 is FVKESK. Here the CDR3 reads CASSPRNAQYF. The DNA for the CDR3 is TGTGCCAGCAGCCCCCGAAATGCCCAGTACTTC.

This clonotype was detected ten times or more. This sequence joins TRBV5-6 and TRBJ2-2; no reliable D call. Germline loops: CDR1 SGHDT, CDR2 YYEEEE. V lost 1 base and J 3 bases, leaving 13 bases between the germline ends. The CDR3 covers 16 residues. CDR3 region: CASSLTRAPHTGELFF. Written as DNA, the CDR3 is TGTGCCAGCAGCTTGACAAGGGCCCCCCACACCGGGGAGCTGTTTTTT.

Turning to this clonotype: A much bigger clone sits one base away, suggesting this may be a read error. V gene TRBV6-1 combines with J gene TRBJ2-5; TRBD2 aligns across 14 bases. The germline gives CDR1 MNHNS, CDR2 SASEGT. Germline trimming cut 1 base from V and 9 bases from J; bases unmatched to any gene: 7. This CDR3 has 16 residues. The DNA for the CDR3 is TGTGCCAGCAGTGAAGAGACTAGCGGGAGGGGAAAGGCCCAGTACTTC. This encodes CASSEETSGRGKAQYF.

Many counts were recorded for this clonotype. The chain carries TRBV20-1 and TRBJ2-1; perhaps TRBD2 as D (6 bases). V lost 0 bases and J lost 8, with 17 bases in between. CDR3 length equals 15 residues. Germline V gene data show CDR1 as DFQATT and CDR2 as SNEGSKA (reference sequence). The CDR3 DNA reads TGCAGTGCTAGAGATCCGTGGGGGGAGCGGGATGAGCAGTTCTTC. It is translated as CSARDPWGERDEQFF.

This clonotype was counted many times. This rearrangement joins TRBV20-1 to TRBJ2-7; TRBD1 aligns across 8 bases. The CDR3 spans 13 residues. From germline, CDR1 is DFQATT and CDR2 SNEGSKA (reference sequence). The V and J ends lost 5 bases and 6 bases, in that order; junction bases with no gene match: 9. The CDR3 DNA reads TGCAGTGCTCCCCGCCAGGGGGCGGGCGAGCAGTACTTC. This codes for CSAPRQGAGEQYF.

The chain couples TRBV19 to TRBJ2-1; a weak D match, TRBD2 (10 bases). The CDR3 has 20 amino acids. Germline V gene sequence: CDR1 LNHDA, CDR2 SQIVND (reference sequence). V lost 8 bases and J lost 0, with 29 bases in between. CDR3 DNA: TGTGCCAGTGGAGACTACAGGGGGCTGTCTAGCGGGAGCTCCTACAATGAGCAGTTCTTC. Translation gives CASGDYRGLSSGSSYNEQFF.

Only one count was recorded for this clonotype. Being one base from a much bigger clone, this may be a read error. V is TRBV20-1 and J is TRBJ2-1; D call uncertain. The CDR3 sequence is 11 residues long. Per the germline V gene, CDR1 is DFQATT and CDR2 is SNEGSKA (reference sequence). The CDR3 spells CSAHKINGQFF. The CDR3 DNA follows: TGCAGTGCTCATAAGATCAATGGGCAGTTCTTC.

This clonotype has only one observation. The junction departs from germline at one end; a sequencing error may be responsible. The CDR3 here is CASSLGAFTAENIQYF. In nucleotides, the CDR3 is TGCGCCAGCAGCTTAGGCGCATTTACAGCCGAAAACATTCAGTACTTC. This rearrangement joins TRBV5-1 to TRBJ2-4; D remains ambiguous. The CDR3 is 16 amino acids. CDR1 and CDR2 from the germline V gene are SGHRS and YFSETQ.

A note on this clonotype: This could be a read error, since a much larger clone is one nucleotide away. The chain recombines TRBV7-2 with TRBJ1-2; D possibly corresponds to TRBD1 (5 bases). V was shortened by 1 base and J by 6 bases, with 12 bases between the two germline ends. The CDR3 consists of 14 residues. The germline V gene encodes CDR1 SGHTA and CDR2 FQGNSA. DNA for the CDR3: TGTGCCAGCAGCTTAGTGGGGGGGAACCATGGCTACACCTTC. Amino acid sequence: CASSLVGGNHGYTF.

The V gene is TRBV28, the J gene TRBJ2-4; TRBD1 agrees at 7 bases. CDR1 and CDR2 from the germline V gene are MDHEN and SYDVKM. The CDR3 runs to 15 residues. The V gene end was trimmed by 3 bases and the J gene end by 1 base; junction bases not matched to a gene: 3. CDR3 in DNA: TGTGCCAGCAGTTTCTTGGGACAGGCCAAAAACATTCAGTACTTC. This codes for CASSFLGQAKNIQYF.

This clonotype was picked up many times. The chain uses TRBV10-3 and TRBJ2-5; D is unresolved. Between the trimmed V and J ends, which lost 3 bases and 0 bases, there was a span of 8 bases. In germline, CDR1 is ENHRY, CDR2 SYGVKD. The CDR3 is 14 residues long. The CDR3 region is CAISEGTNQETQYF. CDR3 bases: TGTGCCATCAGTGAAGGAACAAACCAAGAGACCCAGTACTTC.